This entry features one TCR beta chain sequence. Germline lookup yields CDR1 SQVTM and CDR2 ANQGSEA. This CDR3 spans 16 amino acids. The trim removed 7 bases at V and 2 bases at J, leaving 10 bases unmatched. The sample belongs to a study of cytomegalovirus exposure and HLA in healthy donors. Measured with immunoSEQ multiplex PCR; TCRdb has only the in-frame clones, and not every one. The sample records under 250,000 clones, around four fifths being singletons. Sequenced material: PBMCs. J is TRBJ2-7 and V is TRBV29-1; 14 bases match TRBD2. The sequence was collected from a woman aged 18 to 35 in good health and CMV-seronegative. The CDR3 is CSAAGTSGSVAYEQYF. CDR3 nucleotides: TGCAGCGCCGCCGGGACTAGCGGGAGTGTAGCCTACGAGCAGTACTTC.